The source of this TCR beta chain is a study of blood T cell repertoires in COVID-19. The CDR3 length is 14 residues. The germline V gene encodes CDR1 SQVTM and CDR2 ANQGSEA. With V trimmed by 7 bases and J by 2 bases, 8 bases remained unmatched. As processed by the authors: It was from reference gene primer amplification that nucleated cell counts were estimated. Clones were sequenced by immunoSEQ multiplex PCR, and TCRdb holds only the in-frame ones, with some missing. That table gives V, J and clone size, and the DNA gave D and trimming. The sample has 50,000 or so clones, more than 80% seen once. The chain has TRBV29-1 and TRBJ2-1; TRBD1 agrees at 7 bases. The receptor's source is a human donor in a cohort sampled during active COVID-19. The specimen sequenced was peripheral blood. The CDR3 DNA sequence: TGCAGCGGTGCCGGGACAGTCACCTACAATGAGCAGTTCTTC. Its translation: CSGAGTVTYNEQFF.